This T cell receptor (beta chain) is drawn from a study of CD8 T cells in Susac syndrome. Looked up from germline, CDR1 is SEHNR and CDR2 is FQNEAQ (reference sequence). This CDR3 is 13 amino acids long. V was cut by 7 bases and J by 9 bases, with 16 bases left in between. A quantity of about 0.5 to 1 ug RNA underwent reverse transcription using random hexamers. TCRdb used MiXCR to reprocess the immunoSEQ multiplex PCR reads, holding one entry per CDR3 protein. The sample yields under 200,000 distinct CDR3 sequences, 85% to 95% seen once. The sequence was collected from a human donor with Susac syndrome. The V gene is TRBV7-9, the J gene TRBJ2-1, with D perhaps matching TRBD1 or TRBD2 (6 bases each). The sequencing sample was made of CD8+ T cells from PBMCs. CDR3 nucleotide sequence: TGTGCCAGCACCCTAGGGGGGCGGGCTGAGCAGTTCTTC. Translated: CASTLGGRAEQFF.